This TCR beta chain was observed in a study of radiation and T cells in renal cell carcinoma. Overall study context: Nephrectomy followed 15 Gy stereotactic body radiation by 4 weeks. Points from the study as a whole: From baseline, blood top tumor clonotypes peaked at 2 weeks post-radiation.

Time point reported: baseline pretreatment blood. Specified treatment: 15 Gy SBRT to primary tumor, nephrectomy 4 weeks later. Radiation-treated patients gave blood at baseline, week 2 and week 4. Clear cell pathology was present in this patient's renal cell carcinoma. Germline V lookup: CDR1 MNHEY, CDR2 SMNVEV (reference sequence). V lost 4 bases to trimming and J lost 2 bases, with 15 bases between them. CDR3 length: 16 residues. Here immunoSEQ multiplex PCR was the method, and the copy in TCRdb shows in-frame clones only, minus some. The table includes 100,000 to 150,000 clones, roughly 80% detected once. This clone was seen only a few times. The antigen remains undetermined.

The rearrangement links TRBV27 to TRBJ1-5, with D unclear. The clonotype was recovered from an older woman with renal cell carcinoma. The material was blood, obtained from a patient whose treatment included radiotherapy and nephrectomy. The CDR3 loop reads CASSWSGVGGNQPQHF. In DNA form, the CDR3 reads TGTGCCAGCAGTTGGAGCGGGGTTGGGGGCAATCAGCCCCAGCATTTT.